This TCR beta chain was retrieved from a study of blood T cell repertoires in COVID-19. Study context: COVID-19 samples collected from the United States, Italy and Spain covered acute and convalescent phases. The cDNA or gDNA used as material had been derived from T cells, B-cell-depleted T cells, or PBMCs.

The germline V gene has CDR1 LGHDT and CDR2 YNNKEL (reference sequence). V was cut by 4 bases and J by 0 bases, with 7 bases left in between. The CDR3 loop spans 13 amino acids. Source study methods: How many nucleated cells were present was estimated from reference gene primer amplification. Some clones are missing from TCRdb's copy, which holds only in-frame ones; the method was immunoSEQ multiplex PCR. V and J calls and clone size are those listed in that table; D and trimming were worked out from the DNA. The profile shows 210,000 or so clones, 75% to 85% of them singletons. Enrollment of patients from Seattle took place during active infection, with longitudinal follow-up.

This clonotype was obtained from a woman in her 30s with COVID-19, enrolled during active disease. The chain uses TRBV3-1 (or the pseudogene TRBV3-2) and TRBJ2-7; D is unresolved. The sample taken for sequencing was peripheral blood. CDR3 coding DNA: TGTGCCAGCAGCCTCAGTCTCTCCTACGAGCAGTACTTC. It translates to CASSLSLSYEQYF.